Presented here are 21 T cell receptor beta chains from one specimen sequenced in a study of blood T cell repertoires in COVID-19. The method was immunoSEQ multiplex PCR; TCRdb's version includes in-frame clones alone and lacks a portion of them. The sample lists more than 45,000 clones; 86% were seen once. The sequenced sample consisted of peripheral blood. These receptors were obtained from a man older than 75 with acute or convalescent COVID-19.

This chain connects TRBV6-5 to TRBJ1-4; 10 positions agree with TRBD1. The germline gives CDR1 MNHEY, CDR2 SVGAGI. V was clipped by 5 bases and J by 6 bases; unmatched bases: 3. The CDR3 totals 14 residues. CDR3 in amino acids: CASSRQGADEKLFF. DNA of the CDR3: TGTGCCAGCAGTAGACAGGGGGCGGATGAAAAACTGTTTTTT.

This chain's CDR3 is CASRPPGSGDLPSTDTQYF. In nucleotides, the CDR3 is TGTGCCAGCAGACCCCCGGGTAGCGGAGATCTTCCTAGCACAGATACGCAGTATTTT. The chain uses TRBV6-4 and TRBJ2-3, with D perhaps TRBD2 (6 bases). From germline, CDR1 is MRHNA and CDR2 SNTAGT. This CDR3 has 19 residues. The V end was cut by 6 bases, the J end by 0 bases, with 25 bases between.

The CDR3 nucleotides are TGTGCCAGCAGTTTAGACAGGGTTGGTGGACAGCCCCAGCATTTT. Encoded protein: CASSLDRVGGQPQHF. The chain couples TRBV5-6 to TRBJ1-5; TRBD1 aligns across 7 bases. Germline trimming cut 5 bases from V and 7 bases from J; bases unmatched to any gene: 12. The CDR3 runs 15 residues. Germline V gene sequence: CDR1 SGHDT, CDR2 YYEEEE.

The V gene is TRBV6-1, the J gene TRBJ1-2, with TRBD1 identical over 9 bases. Germline CDR1 MNHNS, CDR2 SASEGT. CDR3 size: 15 residues. J was trimmed by 2 bases and V by 0 bases; bases with no gene match: 1. The CDR3 spells CASSEADRGNYGYTF. The CDR3 DNA reads as TGTGCCAGCAGTGAAGCTGACAGGGGGAACTATGGCTACACCTTC.

The chain employs TRBV2 and TRBJ1-3, with no clear D. Trimming pared 7 bases from V and 2 bases from J, leaving 9 bases between. Germline CDR1 and CDR2: SNHLY and FYNNEI. CDR3 size: 13 residues. CDR3: CASKEWTGNTIYF. The CDR3 nucleotides read TGTGCCAGCAAGGAGTGGACTGGAAACACCATATATTTT.

The chain recombines TRBV7-3 with TRBJ2-2; the D is unclear. Germline CDR1 and CDR2: SGHTA and FQGTGA. This CDR3 is 15 amino acids long. The V end was cut by 2 bases, the J end by 1 base, with 8 bases between. CDR3 bases: TGTGCCAGCAGCTTATCGCCGAGGAACACCGGGGAGCTGTTTTTT. This gives the protein CASSLSPRNTGELFF.

The genes are TRBV11-2 and TRBJ2-5; D is perhaps TRBD2 (7 bases). Trimming stripped 4 bases from V and 7 bases from J, with 10 bases between. The CDR3 is 12 residues long. The germline gives CDR1 SGHAT, CDR2 FQNNGV. In DNA, the CDR3 is TGTGCCAGCAGCTGGGAGGGGGGGACCCAGTACTTC. Translated: CASSWEGGTQYF.

This clone was observed a few times. The rearrangement links TRBV6-6 to TRBJ2-1; D unresolved. Germline CDR1 is MNHNY and CDR2 is SVGAGI (reference sequence). The CDR3 loop spans 15 amino acids. The V gene lost 2 bases and the J gene lost 2 bases, with 10 bases spanning the gap. Here the CDR3 reads CASSYEELPYNEQFF. The CDR3 region has the DNA TGTGCCAGCAGTTACGAGGAGCTTCCCTACAATGAGCAGTTCTTC.

This clone came up once. CDR3 coding DNA: TGTGCCAGCAGCGCGGGATCTCGCGGAACAGATACGCAGTATTTT. Translated, it gives CASSAGSRGTDTQYF. The V gene is TRBV9, the J gene TRBJ2-3, with D possibly matching TRBD2 (5 bases). CDR3 size: 15 residues. V lost 3 bases to trimming and J lost 3 bases, with 14 bases between them. Germline CDR1 SGDLS, CDR2 YYNGEE.

DNA for the CDR3: TGTGCCAGCAGCGCCTCACAGGGGTACACAGATACGCAGTATTTT. The encoded protein is CASSASQGYTDTQYF. The gene calls are TRBV9 and TRBJ2-3; 7 nucleotides agree with TRBD1. The length of the CDR3 is 15 residues. Germline CDR1 is SGDLS and CDR2 is YYNGEE. The junction had 6 bases not matched to a gene; V was cut back by 3 bases and J by 2 bases. Full variable domain (outside the CDR3, taken from reference TRBV9 and TRBJ2-3): DSGVTQTPKHLITATGQRVTLRCSPRSGDLSVYWYQQSLDQGLQFLIQYYNGEERAKGNILERFSAQQFPDLHSELNLSSLELGDSALYFCASSASQGYTDTQYFGPGTRLTVL.

The CDR3 nucleotides are TGCGCCAGCAGCTTGGCGCCTGGACAGCAAGAGACCCAGTACTTC. Translating gives CASSLAPGQQETQYF. The rearrangement joins TRBV5-1 to TRBJ2-5; possibly TRBD1 for D (6 bases). Trimming left V 0 bases short and J 2 bases short, with 11 bases between. From germline, CDR1 is SGHRS and CDR2 YFSETQ. The CDR3 totals 15 residues. Supplemented by reference TRBV5-1 and TRBJ2-5, the full variable domain reads KAGVTQTPRYLIKTRGQQVTLSCSPISGHRSVSWYQQTPGQGLQFLFEYFSETQRNKGNFPGRFSGRQFSNSRSEMNVSTLELGDSALYLCASSLAPGQQETQYFGPGTRLLVL.

This chain uses TRBV29-1 with TRBJ2-3; 13 bases agree with TRBD2. Germline trimming cut 7 bases from V and 0 bases from J; bases unmatched to any gene: 7. From germline, CDR1 is SQVTM and CDR2 ANQGSEA. The CDR3 runs to 16 residues. The CDR3 protein is CSAAGLAGVSTDTQYF. DNA for the CDR3: TGCAGCGCCGCCGGACTAGCGGGGGTCAGCACAGATACGCAGTATTTT.

CDR3 in amino acids: CASSVQGGNSPLHF. CDR3 coding DNA: TGTGCCAGCAGTGTCCAGGGTGGCAATTCACCCCTCCACTTT. The J gene is TRBJ1-6, the V gene TRBV2; TRBD1 might be the D (5 bases). V was pared by 4 bases and J by 7 bases, with 11 bases between. Per the germline V gene, CDR1 is SNHLY and CDR2 is FYNNEI. The CDR3 contains 14 residues.

This sequence joins TRBV3-1 (or the pseudogene TRBV3-2) and TRBJ2-3, with D maybe TRBD2 (6 bases). Germline V gene lookup returns CDR1 LGHDT and CDR2 YNNKEL (reference sequence). This CDR3 contains 14 residues. Trimming left V 10 bases short and J 4 bases short, with 18 bases between. CDR3 nucleotides: TGTGCCACCCGGACCGTCGCGGGGCCAGATACGCAGTATTTT. Its translation: CATRTVAGPDTQYF.

V gene TRBV7-9 combines with J gene TRBJ2-3; D is possibly TRBD2 (5 bases). This CDR3 has 16 amino acids. Germline CDR1 and CDR2: SEHNR and FQNEAQ (reference sequence). The ends were cut back, 1 base at V and 2 bases at J, with 13 bases in the middle. The CDR3 DNA follows: TGTGCCAGCAGCTTAGAAGACTATCCCCACACAGATACGCAGTATTTT. This codes for CASSLEDYPHTDTQYF.

The chain couples TRBV6-5 to TRBJ2-3; 11 bases are shared with TRBD2. The germline V gene encodes CDR1 MNHEY and CDR2 SVGAGI. The trim removed 9 bases at V and 5 bases at J, leaving 4 bases unmatched. The CDR3 totals 13 residues. The CDR3 DNA sequence: TGTGCCAGTACCACTAGCGGGGGAGATACGCAGTATTTT. This gives the protein CASTTSGGDTQYF.

This clone was seen more than once but under ten times. The V gene is TRBV19, the J gene TRBJ1-5, with a weak D call TRBD1 (6 bases). Deletions cut 1 base from V and 10 bases from J, with 20 bases between. The CDR3 sequence is 16 residues long. Germline values: CDR1 LNHDA, CDR2 SQIVND (reference sequence). CDR3 sequence reads: CASSIVEGDLVGPQHF. For the CDR3, the DNA is TGTGCCAGTAGTATAGTAGAGGGGGACCTGGTAGGTCCCCAGCATTTT.

The rearrangement uses TRBV7-9 and TRBJ2-7, with D perhaps TRBD2 (6 bases). The CDR3 contains 14 residues. CDR1 is SEHNR and CDR2 is FQNEAQ in the germline V gene (reference sequence). V lost 1 base, J lost 4 bases, and 11 bases lay in between. The CDR3 bases are TGTGCCAGCAGCTTAGGCGGCGGGGAGTACGAGCAGTACTTC. Translated, it gives CASSLGGGEYEQYF.

This chain connects TRBV18 to TRBJ2-1; 8 bases are shared with TRBD1. Germline CDR1 is KGHSH and CDR2 is LQKENI. With V trimmed by 4 bases and J by 2 bases, 10 bases remained unmatched. This CDR3 spans 17 amino acids. DNA for the CDR3: TGTGCCAGCTCACTAACGGACAGGGACATCACCTACAATGAGCAGTTCTTC. It is translated as CASSLTDRDITYNEQFF.

Only one count was recorded for this clone. The CDR3 loop reads CASSYSHRGLGEAFF. CDR3 nucleotides: TGTGCCAGCAGTTACTCCCACAGGGGGCTCGGTGAAGCTTTCTTT. The rearrangement joins TRBV6-5 to TRBJ1-1, with 9 positions matching TRBD1. The CDR3 sequence is 15 residues long. V shed 0 bases and J 7 bases; nucleotides not matched to a gene: 6. Germline V gene lookup returns CDR1 MNHEY and CDR2 SVGAGI.

CDR3 loop: CASSVSGPNEPQHF. The CDR3 nucleotides read TGCGCCAGCAGCGTTTCAGGGCCAAATGAGCCCCAGCATTTT. The chain employs TRBV5-1 and TRBJ1-5; D may be TRBD1 (5 bases). The CDR3 contains 14 residues. Germline loops: CDR1 SGHRS, CDR2 YFSETQ. The V gene lost 4 bases and the J gene lost 8 bases, with 16 bases spanning the gap.